The 24 T cell receptor beta chains in this list originate from one sample, sequenced in a study of T-cell reconstitution after alpha-beta-depleted transplantation in children. Preparation of the TCRbeta library used unique molecular identifiers. From the PCR reads, TCRdb called clonotypes with MiXCR, one entry per CDR3 protein. The sample shows some 600,000 distinct CDR3 sequences, roughly 15% of them seen only once. Sample: PBMCs from the stem cell graft donor, taken from the stem cell graft. Receptors were obtained from a human donor who donated a stem cell graft to a child with acute myeloid leukemia.

This clonotype has more than one count but fewer than ten. This chain uses TRBV7-8 with TRBJ1-5, with D possibly TRBD1 on 5 matching bases. CDR1 is SGHVS and CDR2 is FQNEAQ in the germline V gene. Trimming removed 6 bases from V and 5 bases from J, with 11 bases in between. This CDR3 has 13 residues. The CDR3 nucleotides read TGTGCCAGCAGAATAGGGGATTATCAGCCCCAGCATTTT. Translated: CASRIGDYQPQHF.

The DNA of the CDR3 is TGTGCCAGCAGTGAGACCGCCACCTACGAGCAGTACGTC. This gives the protein CASSETATYEQYV. The rearrangement joins TRBV6-1 to TRBJ2-7; D remains unclear. Germline lookup yields CDR1 MNHNS and CDR2 SASEGT. Trimming took off 3 bases at V and 2 bases at J, with 8 bases between the two ends. CDR3 length equals 13 residues.

This clonotype was counted many times. The V and J genes are TRBV29-1 and TRBJ1-1; D uncertain. Per germline, CDR1 SQVTM and CDR2 ANQGSEA. V lost 5 bases to trimming and J lost 6 bases, with 13 bases between them. The CDR3 runs 12 residues. CDR3: CSVYDLGAEAFF. Here the CDR3 DNA reads TGCAGCGTTTACGATCTGGGCGCTGAAGCTTTCTTT.

This clonotype was recorded at least ten times. V is TRBV20-1 and J is TRBJ2-7; D unclear. Trimming shortened V by 2 bases and J by 2 bases, and 10 bases separated the two germline ends. The CDR3 runs 13 residues. Germline V gene sequence: CDR1 DFQATT, CDR2 SNEGSKA (reference sequence). The CDR3 loop is CSARSRSPYEQYF. In DNA, the CDR3 is TGCAGTGCTAGAAGCAGGAGTCCCTACGAGCAGTACTTC.

This clonotype was picked up many times. V usage is TRBV29-1 and J usage is TRBJ1-1; D might be TRBD1 (5 bases). Trimming removed 0 bases at V and 1 base at J, with 9 bases between. This CDR3 has 14 amino acids. The germline CDR1 and CDR2 sequences are SQVTM and ANQGSEA. CDR3 nucleotides: TGCAGCGTTGAAGAGGGGGGAAGGAACACTGAAGCTTTCTTT. Its translation is CSVEEGGRNTEAFF.

V gene TRBV6-1 combines with J gene TRBJ1-6; D is uncertain. Germline CDR1 is MNHNS and CDR2 is SASEGT. Trimming took 6 bases from V and 1 from J, leaving 19 bases between them. The CDR3 is 18 residues long. CDR3 DNA: TGTGCCAGCAGCCCCCTGGGGTGGGGTCGATCCTATAATTCACCCCTCCACTTT. Its translation is CASSPLGWGRSYNSPLHF.

The sample holds many counts of this clonotype. The rearrangement joins TRBV20-1 to TRBJ1-5, with D perhaps matching TRBD1 (5 bases). The germline CDR1 and CDR2 sequences are DFQATT and SNEGSKA (reference sequence). V was trimmed by 4 bases and J by 0 bases, leaving 10 bases between them. CDR3 size: 14 residues. The CDR3 region is CSAMSGNSNQPQHF. DNA for the CDR3: TGCAGTGCTATGTCAGGGAATAGCAATCAGCCCCAGCATTTT.

This clonotype was seen many times. The V gene is TRBV5-5, the J gene TRBJ1-4; 9 bases map to TRBD1. This CDR3 region has 13 residues. Losses at the gene ends were 4 bases for V and 7 bases for J; bases not matched to a gene: 2. Per germline, CDR1 SGHKS and CDR2 YYEKEE (reference sequence). The chain's CDR3 is CASSGTGTEKLFF. CDR3 in DNA: TGTGCCAGCAGCGGGACAGGGACTGAAAAACTGTTTTTT.

The chain recombines TRBV10-2 with TRBJ1-3; D is undetermined. Germline CDR1 reads WSHSY; CDR2 reads SAAADI. Trimming removed 8 bases from V and 4 bases from J, with 6 bases in between. The CDR3 is 11 residues long. The CDR3 DNA sequence: TGCGCCAGCCGATTGGGAAACACCATATATTTT. Protein sequence: CASRLGNTIYF.

The V gene is TRBV7-3, the J gene TRBJ2-3, with a possible D match to TRBD2 (6 bases). The V gene lost 3 bases and the J gene lost 2 bases, with 9 bases spanning the gap. The CDR3 contains 14 residues. Germline V CDR1 and CDR2: SGHTA, FQGTGA. The CDR3 loop is CASSFGGNTDTQYF. The CDR3 DNA is TGTGCCAGCAGCTTTGGGGGGAACACAGATACGCAGTATTTT.

This clonotype was detected many times. The chain uses TRBV12-3 or TRBV12-4 and TRBJ2-3; D not resolved. V was clipped by 1 base and J by 5 bases, with 7 bases between them. CDR3 length: 13 residues. CDR3 region: CASSLGNLDTQYF. CDR3 coding DNA: TGTGCCAGCAGTTTAGGGAACCTAGATACGCAGTATTTT.

The CDR3 nucleotides read TGTGCCAGTAGTCCTGATCGGGACAGCAATCCCTACGAGCAGTACTTC. This codes for CASSPDRDSNPYEQYF. The chain has TRBV19 and TRBJ2-7, with TRBD1 identical over 7 bases. In germline, CDR1 is LNHDA, CDR2 SQIVND (reference sequence). The CDR3 has 16 residues. The ends lost 5 bases at V and 2 bases at J; junction bases unmatched: 12.

In its sample, this clonotype was seen a few times. The chain has TRBV12-3 or TRBV12-4 and TRBJ1-5, with D possibly matching TRBD1 (5 bases). The V end was cut by 3 bases, the J end by 11 bases, with 17 bases between. The CDR3 runs to 14 residues. DNA of the CDR3: TGTGCCAGCAGTTTTGAGGGACCGCGTTTGACCCAGCATTTT. This codes for CASSFEGPRLTQHF.

This clonotype appeared a few times. The chain uses TRBV5-1 and TRBJ2-1, with 12 bases aligning to TRBD2. This CDR3 has 17 residues. Germline V gene lookup returns CDR1 SGHRS and CDR2 YFSETQ. The V and J ends lost 0 bases and 7 bases, in that order; junction bases with no gene match: 8. CDR3 amino acids: CASSLEPSGGAGNEQFF. The CDR3 nucleotides read TGCGCCAGCAGCTTGGAACCTAGCGGGGGGGCCGGTAATGAGCAGTTCTTC.

At least ten counts were recorded for this clonotype. CDR3 residues: CASSQGLGNEQFF. The CDR3 DNA reads as TGTGCCAGCAGCCAAGGCCTGGGGAATGAGCAGTTCTTC. V and J are TRBV4-2 and TRBJ2-1; D remains ambiguous. Germline V lookup: CDR1 LGHNA, CDR2 YNFKEQ. V lost 1 base, J lost 7 bases, and 8 bases lay in between. The CDR3 is 13 residues long.

The V call is TRBV7-2, the J call TRBJ1-3; TRBD1 might be the D (5 bases). V was cut by 5 bases and J by 4 bases, with 15 bases left in between. Germline V gene lookup returns CDR1 SGHTA and CDR2 FQGNSA. This CDR3 is 15 amino acids long. The CDR3 DNA reads TGTGCCAGCAGCGACTATCGGGGGACCGGAAACACCATATATTTT. The encoded protein is CASSDYRGTGNTIYF.

There are a few counts of this clonotype. The chain carries TRBV5-1 and TRBJ2-5; D is possibly TRBD1 or TRBD2 (6 bases each). Trimming removed 0 bases at V and 5 bases at J, with 11 bases between. CDR3 size: 14 residues. Per the germline V gene, CDR1 is SGHRS and CDR2 is YFSETQ. The CDR3 here is CASSLEGGKETQYF. The CDR3 bases are TGCGCCAGCAGCTTGGAGGGGGGAAAGGAGACCCAGTACTTC.

This sequence joins TRBV5-1 and TRBJ2-1, with 7 bases identical to TRBD1. Per germline, CDR1 SGHRS and CDR2 YFSETQ. This CDR3 has 14 amino acids. With 3 bases clipped from V and 7 bases from J, the junction kept 7 bases outside the gene matches. The DNA of the CDR3 is TGCGCCAGCAGCTGGGGGACAGATTGGAATGAGCAGTTCTTC. It is translated as CASSWGTDWNEQFF.

This clonotype was seen at least ten times. The chain recombines TRBV29-1 with TRBJ1-1; TRBD1 matches 9 bases. Per the germline V gene, CDR1 is SQVTM and CDR2 is ANQGSEA. V shed 7 bases, J shed 0 bases, and the junction held 9 bases outside the gene matches. This CDR3 has 15 residues. CDR3: CSGEGQGPLNTEAFF. The CDR3 DNA is TGCAGCGGTGAGGGACAGGGACCCTTGAACACTGAAGCTTTCTTT.

Worth noting for this clonotype: Just one base apart from a much larger clone, this may be a read error. The chain couples TRBV28 to TRBJ2-5; TRBD1 is a possible D gene (5 bases). The CDR3 runs 12 residues. Looked up from germline, CDR1 is MDHEN and CDR2 is SYDVKM. V was shortened by 4 bases and J by 5 bases, with 8 bases between the two germline ends. CDR3 sequence reads: CASSYYRETQYF. The CDR3 region has the DNA TGTGCCAGCAGTTATTACAGGGAGACCCAGTACTTC.

This clonotype was seen ten or more times. The chain has TRBV20-1 and TRBJ2-3; D gene uncertain. Germline V gene data show CDR1 as DFQATT and CDR2 as SNEGSKA (reference sequence). The CDR3 extends over 14 amino acids. The V gene lost 2 bases and the J gene lost 4 bases, with 13 bases spanning the gap. The CDR3 coding sequence is TGCAGTGCTAGAACGCCCCCTGGGGCAGATACGCAGTATTTT. Its translation is CSARTPPGADTQYF.

This clonotype has just a few counts. The chain has TRBV5-1 and TRBJ2-1, with unresolved D. CDR1 is SGHRS, CDR2 YFSETQ, per germline. The CDR3 is 16 residues long. Trimming took off 6 bases at V and 5 bases at J, with 21 bases between the two ends. CDR3 in amino acids: CASTPGRTPFNNEQFF. CDR3 in DNA: TGCGCCAGCACCCCCGGACGGACCCCCTTTAACAATGAGCAGTTCTTC.

As concerns this clonotype: A read error may explain this, as a much larger clone is one base away. The chain has TRBV5-1 and TRBJ2-7, with D perhaps given as TRBD1 or TRBD2 (5 bases each). Germline V CDR1 and CDR2: SGHRS, YFSETQ. CDR3 length: 14 amino acids. The germline V and J ends were trimmed by 2 bases and 3 bases, with 12 bases remaining between them. Here the CDR3 reads CASSFRGPNYEQYF. In nucleotides, the CDR3 is TGCGCCAGCAGCTTTCGGGGACCGAACTACGAGCAGTACTTC.

This clonotype was found many times. This chain uses TRBV5-1 with TRBJ2-1; 10 bases are shared with TRBD2. The CDR3 sequence is 16 residues long. V shed 0 bases, J shed 6 bases, and the junction held 6 bases outside the gene matches. Germline assignment: CDR1 SGHRS and CDR2 YFSETQ. The CDR3 reads CASSLEASGGPNEQFF. CDR3 coding DNA: TGCGCCAGCAGCTTGGAAGCTAGCGGGGGTCCCAATGAGCAGTTCTTC.